One sample yielded the 14 T cell receptor beta chains listed below, sequenced in a study of blood T cell repertoires in COVID-19. Profiled with immunoSEQ multiplex PCR; TCRdb holds only in-frame clones, not every one. The sample yields 400,000 to 500,000 clones, roughly 88% seen once. Sequencing input: PBMCs or T cells enriched from blood (not recorded which). Source of these receptors: a woman aged 35 to 49 who had recovered from COVID-19.

The gene calls are TRBV21-1 and TRBJ2-3; the DNA was not used to check the table's D call, TRBD2. TRBV21-1 has pseudogene status. This CDR3 is 17 amino acids long. CDR3 in DNA: TGTGCCAGCAGCCCCCGGTACAGCGGATCGGTAGCAGATACGCAGTATTTT. Translated: CASSPRYSGSVADTQYF.

The J gene is TRBJ2-7, the V gene TRBV12-3 or TRBV12-4; D not resolved. V was pared by 3 bases and J by 3 bases, with 9 bases between. The CDR3 contains 13 residues. CDR3 sequence reads: CASSFDLGYEQYF. Here the CDR3 DNA reads TGTGCCAGCAGTTTTGACTTGGGCTACGAGCAGTACTTC.

V usage is TRBV10-1 and J usage is TRBJ1-2; 10 bases agree with TRBD1. Per germline, CDR1 WNHNN and CDR2 SYGVQD (reference sequence). J lost 5 bases, V lost 6 bases, and 6 bases had no gene match. The CDR3 has 14 residues. CDR3 nucleotides: TGCGCCAGCAGCGACAGGGGGCTTGGGTATGGCTACACCTTC. Residues: CASSDRGLGYGYTF.

The chain is built from TRBV7-2 and TRBJ2-2; 16 positions match TRBD2. Germline CDR1 is SGHTA and CDR2 is FQGNSA. J gave up 7 bases and V 4 bases, and 6 bases lay outside the gene matches. CDR3 length: 17 amino acids. CDR3 sequence reads: CASSSGLAGGLIGELFF. DNA of the CDR3: TGTGCCAGCAGCTCGGGACTAGCGGGAGGGCTAATCGGGGAGCTGTTTTTT.

J is TRBJ1-5 and V is TRBV2, with 8 bases aligning to TRBD1. This CDR3 is built from 14 residues. V lost 6 bases, J lost 7 bases, and 8 bases stayed unmatched. CDR1 SNHLY and CDR2 FYNNEI come from the germline V gene. CDR3 bases: TGTGCCAGCAGGGAATCGGACAGGGCCCAGCCCCAGCATTTT. Protein product: CASRESDRAQPQHF. Variable domain in full (rest from reference TRBV2 and TRBJ1-5): EPEVTQTPSHQVTQMGQEVILRCVPISNHLYFYWYRQILGQKVEFLVSFYNNEISEKSEIFDDQFSVERPDGSNFTLKIRSTKLEDSAMYFCASRESDRAQPQHFGDGTRLSIL.

The genes are TRBV5-1 and TRBJ2-1; 9 positions agree with TRBD2. J was trimmed by 5 bases and V by 2 bases; bases with no gene match: 5. Germline assignment: CDR1 SGHRS and CDR2 YFSETQ. The CDR3 extends over 15 amino acids. Here the CDR3 reads CASSFGGRGNNEQFF. DNA for the CDR3: TGCGCCAGCAGCTTTGGCGGGAGGGGCAACAATGAGCAGTTCTTC.

The chain joins TRBV12-5 to TRBJ2-2, with TRBD1 matching over 9 bases. There are 17 residues in the CDR3. The V gene's germline CDR1 is LGHNT and CDR2 FRNRAP. Losses at the gene ends were 4 bases for V and 5 bases for J; bases not matched to a gene: 11. CDR3 residues: CASGYRLNRGPTGELFF. CDR3 in DNA: TGTGCTAGTGGTTACCGGCTTAACAGGGGGCCTACCGGGGAGCTGTTTTTT.

V gene TRBV15 combines with J gene TRBJ2-7; 7 bases agree with TRBD2. J was trimmed by 5 bases and V by 0 bases; bases with no gene match: 10. The CDR3 contains 16 residues. Germline V gene data show CDR1 as LNHNV and CDR2 as YYDKDF (reference sequence). CDR3 nucleotides: TGTGCCACCAGCAGAGATCGGCGGGAGCCACCCCACGAGCAGTACTTC. Amino acids: CATSRDRREPPHEQYF. The whole variable domain, filled in from reference TRBV15 and TRBJ2-7, reads DAMVIQNPRYQVTQFGKPVTLSCSQTLNHNVMYWYQQKSSQAPKLLFHYYDKDFNNEADTPDNFQSRRPNTSFCFLDIRSPGLGDTAMYLCATSRDRREPPHEQYFGPGTRLTVT.

J is TRBJ1-5 and V is TRBV9; TRBD1 might be the D (5 bases). The CDR3 spans 15 residues. Trimming left V 0 bases short and J 0 bases short, with 7 bases between. Germline V gene data show CDR1 as SGDLS and CDR2 as YYNGEE. Here the CDR3 DNA reads TGTGCCAGCAGCGTAGAGGGGTATAGCAATCAGCCCCAGCATTTT. Its protein is CASSVEGYSNQPQHF.

The V call is TRBV7-9, the J call TRBJ1-5; 9 bases match TRBD1. The CDR3 is 18 residues long. V trimming: 0 bases; J trimming: 2 bases; junction bases outside the gene matches: 8. The germline gives CDR1 SEHNR, CDR2 FQNEAQ (reference sequence). The CDR3 nucleotides read TGTGCCAGCAGCTTAGCCCCATTGACAGGGGGTCGCAATCAGCCCCAGCATTTT. Amino acid sequence: CASSLAPLTGGRNQPQHF.

The J gene is TRBJ1-1, the V gene TRBV21-1; the D segment call TRBD1 is taken from the table without a DNA check. TRBV21-1 is annotated as a pseudogene. This CDR3 comprises 14 residues. The CDR3 sequence is CASPHRPENTEAFF. CDR3 in DNA: TGTGCCAGCCCCCACAGGCCGGAGAACACTGAAGCTTTCTTT.

The chain joins TRBV12-5 to TRBJ2-2, with 10 bases fitting TRBD1. Germline CDR1 is LGHNT and CDR2 is FRNRAP. The CDR3 runs to 15 residues. Unmatched junction bases numbered 9, after V lost 5 bases and J lost 9 bases. This CDR3 reads CASGPDRGEVRELFF. For the CDR3, the DNA is TGTGCTAGTGGTCCGGACAGGGGGGAGGTGAGGGAGCTGTTTTTT.

The chain carries TRBV30 and TRBJ1-6; TRBD1 agrees at 9 bases. Looked up from germline, CDR1 is GTSNPN and CDR2 is SVGIG (reference sequence). V shed 3 bases and J 5 bases; nucleotides not matched to a gene: 11. The CDR3 runs 17 residues. The CDR3 spells CAWSLPPGQGNNSPLHF. CDR3 in DNA: TGTGCCTGGAGCCTTCCGCCGGGACAGGGAAATAATTCACCCCTCCACTTT.

With respect to this clone: The same CDR3 can be traced to other DNA sequences in this sample. The V and J genes are TRBV29-1 and TRBJ1-1; D not certain. The V end lost 6 bases, the J end lost 2 bases, and 4 bases lay between the germline ends. Per germline, CDR1 SQVTM and CDR2 ANQGSEA. The length of the CDR3 is 10 residues. The CDR3 nucleotides are TGCAGCGTCGTAAACACTGAAGCTTTCTTT. Its translation is CSVVNTEAFF. Full variable domain (rest looked up from reference TRBV29-1 and TRBJ1-1): SAVISQKPSRDICQRGTSLTIQCQVDSQVTMMFWYRQQPGQSLTLIATANQGSEATYESGFVIDKFPISRPNLTFSTLTVSNMSPEDSSIYLCSVVNTEAFFGQGTRLTVV.